A single sample is the source of the 29 T cell receptor beta chains below, sequenced in a study of cytomegalovirus exposure and HLA in healthy donors. Amplification used 60 Vbeta primers and 13 Jbeta primers. Assay: immunoSEQ multiplex PCR; the TCRdb copy retains only in-frame clones and omits some. The sample yields more than 100,000 clones, more than 65% seen once. Sequenced input: PBMCs. Receptor source: a human donor in good health.

This clone was seen more than once but under ten times. Germline is not matched at one junction end, which may reflect a read error. The chain combines TRBV7-6 with TRBJ2-1; D not resolved. There are 13 residues in the CDR3. Per germline, CDR1 SGHVS and CDR2 FNYEAQ. CDR3 residues: CASSLAPSLPGVF. DNA of the CDR3: TGTGCCAGCAGCTTAGCGCCCAGCCTCCCAGGCGTCTTC.

The V call is TRBV9, the J call TRBJ2-5; 8 nucleotides line up with TRBD1. The end of the DNA aligns better with TRBJ2-7, so the J call may be wrong. Germline V CDR1 and CDR2: SGDLS, YYNGEE. The CDR3 is 15 residues long. CDR3 residues: CASSYTGTGSYEQYF. The CDR3, as DNA: TGTGCCAGCAGCTACACCGGGACAGGATCCTACGAGCAGTACTTC.

The rearrangement joins TRBV5-6 to TRBJ1-5; D is undetermined. Trimming left V 4 bases short and J 6 bases short, with 11 bases between. Germline-derived CDR1 and CDR2 are SGHDT and YYEEEE. This CDR3 has 13 residues. CDR3 loop: CASSSGRTQPQHF. The CDR3 coding sequence is TGTGCCAGCAGCAGCGGACGGACTCAGCCCCAGCATTTT.

This clone was observed a handful of times. The CDR3 protein is CASAVSSSHEQFF. Here the CDR3 DNA reads TGTGCTAGTGCGGTCTCCTCGTCCCATGAGCAGTTCTTC. The J gene is TRBJ2-1, the V gene TRBV12-5; D remains unclear. Between the trimmed V and J ends, which lost 7 bases and 8 bases, there was a span of 15 bases. CDR3 length: 13 residues. Germline CDR1 and CDR2: LGHNT and FRNRAP. Variable domain in full (rest from reference TRBV12-5 and TRBJ2-1): DARVTQTPRHKVTEMGQEVTMRCQPILGHNTVFWYRQTMMQGLELLAYFRNRAPLDDSGMPKDRFSAEMPDATLATLKIQPSEPRDSAVYFCASAVSSSHEQFFGPGTRLTVL.

The chain recombines TRBV5-5 with TRBJ1-5; D unclear. V lost 0 bases and J lost 2, with 9 bases in between. Germline loops: CDR1 SGHKS, CDR2 YYEKEE (reference sequence). This CDR3 is 15 amino acids long. The CDR3: CASSLEQLGNQPQHF. The CDR3 DNA sequence: TGTGCCAGCAGCTTGGAACAGCTTGGCAATCAGCCCCAGCATTTT.

DNA for the CDR3: TGTGCCAGTAGTAGGAGGACAGGGGGGTCCGGGGAGCTGTTTTTT. Its translation: CASSRRTGGSGELFF. The chain carries TRBV19 and TRBJ2-2; 10 nucleotides agree with TRBD1. The junction had 5 bases not matched to a gene; V was cut back by 4 bases and J by 6 bases. Germline lookup yields CDR1 LNHDA and CDR2 SQIVND (reference sequence). The CDR3 is 15 amino acids.

This chain joins TRBV9 and TRBJ2-1; D possibly corresponds to TRBD1 (7 bases). Trimming shortened V by 5 bases and J by 6 bases, and 15 bases separated the two germline ends. Germline-derived CDR1 and CDR2 are SGDLS and YYNGEE. CDR3 length: 14 residues. In DNA, the CDR3 is TGTGCCAGCAGGCCTCTTCAGGGGGGCAATGAGCAGTTCTTC. This sequence encodes CASRPLQGGNEQFF.

The CDR3 reads CASSVGQGTQPQHF. The CDR3 DNA reads as TGCGCCAGCAGCGTGGGACAGGGGACCCAGCCCCAGCATTTT. The J gene is TRBJ1-5, the V gene TRBV5-1, with TRBD1 matching over 10 bases. The CDR3 runs 14 residues. V lost 4 bases to trimming and J lost 7 bases; unmatched junction nucleotides: 5. From germline, CDR1 is SGHRS and CDR2 YFSETQ. Variable domain in full (rest from reference TRBV5-1 and TRBJ1-5): KAGVTQTPRYLIKTRGQQVTLSCSPISGHRSVSWYQQTPGQGLQFLFEYFSETQRNKGNFPGRFSGRQFSNSRSEMNVSTLELGDSALYLCASSVGQGTQPQHFGDGTRLSIL.

This sequence joins TRBV30 and TRBJ1-2, with TRBD1 matching 10 bases. The trim removed 5 bases at V and 3 bases at J, leaving 9 bases unmatched. The germline CDR1 and CDR2 sequences are GTSNPN and SVGIG (reference sequence). This CDR3 is built from 15 residues. The CDR3 coding sequence is TGTGCCTGGGCCAGGAAGACAGGGGGCCACTATGGCTACACCTTC. Its protein is CAWARKTGGHYGYTF.

V and J are TRBV10-3 and TRBJ1-1; 7 nucleotides align to TRBD1. The CDR3 extends over 15 amino acids. Germline V gene sequence: CDR1 ENHRY, CDR2 SYGVKD. The V gene end was trimmed by 2 bases and the J gene end by 6 bases; junction bases not matched to a gene: 9. The CDR3 region has the DNA TGTGCCATCAGTGAGGCGACAGGGCGTGCGCCTGAAGCTTTCTTT. Translating it yields CAISEATGRAPEAFF.

The chain's CDR3 is CASSQQGVSGGYTF. CDR3 coding DNA: TGTGCCAGCAGTCAACAGGGGGTCTCTGGTGGCTACACCTTC. This chain joins TRBV6-1 and TRBJ1-2; 8 positions agree with TRBD1. V lost 5 bases and J lost 7; bases outside the gene matches: 9. The CDR3 sequence is 14 residues long. Germline V gene lookup returns CDR1 MNHNS and CDR2 SASEGT.

The chain has TRBV2 and TRBJ1-1; 8 bases fit TRBD1. With 5 bases clipped from V and 5 bases from J, the junction kept 4 bases outside the gene matches. This CDR3 has 13 residues. CDR1 and CDR2 (germline): SNHLY, FYNNEI. CDR3: CASSWTGRTEAFF. The DNA for the CDR3 is TGTGCCAGCAGTTGGACAGGGCGAACTGAAGCTTTCTTT.

The genes are TRBV27 and TRBJ2-2, with D uncertain. The CDR3 sequence is 15 residues long. Trimming took off 6 bases at V and 0 bases at J, with 11 bases between the two ends. Germline V CDR1 and CDR2: MNHEY, SMNVEV (reference sequence). In nucleotides, the CDR3 is TGTGCCAGCAGAGGTGGAGCCTCGAACACCGGGGAGCTGTTTTTT. This translates into CASRGGASNTGELFF.

A note on this clone: The junction shows a germline mismatch at one end, possibly a read error. The CDR3 sequence is CASSSRRPASLNSGANGLTF. CDR3 sequence (DNA): TGTGCCAGCAGCTCCCGCCGTCCCGCGTCGCTCAACTCTGGGGCCAACGGCCTGACTTTC. The genes are TRBV7-3 and TRBJ2-6, with a tentative D call TRBD1 (5 bases). CDR1 is SGHTA and CDR2 is FQGTGA in the germline V gene. CDR3 length equals 20 residues.

The DNA for the CDR3 is TGTGCCAGTAGTATACAGGGAGGGGCTGAAGCTTTCTTT. Its protein product is CASSIQGGAEAFF. The rearrangement uses TRBV19 and TRBJ1-1, with D possibly being TRBD1 (5 bases). CDR1 is LNHDA, CDR2 SQIVND, per germline (reference sequence). The CDR3 covers 13 residues. The ends were cut back, 2 bases at V and 6 bases at J, with 10 bases in the middle.

The chain couples TRBV18 to TRBJ2-5, with 8 nucleotides matching TRBD2. CDR3 length: 15 residues. Germline V gene sequence: CDR1 KGHSH, CDR2 LQKENI. Trimming took 3 bases from V and 6 from J; bases not matched to a gene: 9. CDR3 DNA: TGTGCCAGCTCACCCTCCGGGAGGGAGTTCAAGACCCAGTACTTC. Its protein product is CASSPSGREFKTQYF.

This chain links TRBV4-2 with TRBJ1-5, with D possibly being TRBD1 (5 bases). CDR3 size: 15 residues. The ends were cut back, 0 bases at V and 7 bases at J, with 13 bases in the middle. Germline CDR1 is LGHNA and CDR2 is YNFKEQ. The CDR3 region is CASSQEWGGGQPQHF. In DNA form, the CDR3 reads TGTGCCAGCAGCCAAGAGTGGGGGGGAGGGCAGCCCCAGCATTTT.

V gene TRBV7-2 combines with J gene TRBJ2-7; 7 nucleotides agree with TRBD2. This CDR3 is 15 amino acids long. The V and J ends lost 5 bases and 2 bases, in that order; junction bases with no gene match: 9. Germline V gene sequence: CDR1 SGHTA, CDR2 FQGNSA. Here the CDR3 reads CASSPYLGRAYEQYF. CDR3 bases: TGTGCCAGCAGCCCCTACTTGGGGAGGGCCTACGAGCAGTACTTC.

The chain joins TRBV2 to TRBJ2-7; 14 bases agree with TRBD2. V dropped 6 bases and J dropped 5; count of bases not matched to a gene: 3. Germline V gene lookup returns CDR1 SNHLY and CDR2 FYNNEI. This CDR3 has 14 residues. The DNA for the CDR3 is TGTGCCAGCAGGCCGGGACTAGCGGGAGACGAGCAGTACTTC. Its protein is CASRPGLAGDEQYF.

The V call is TRBV4-2, the J call TRBJ1-2; possibly TRBD1 for D (6 bases). The CDR3 spans 16 residues. The germline gives CDR1 LGHNA, CDR2 YNFKEQ. V lost 0 bases, J lost 5 bases, and 16 bases lay in between. The DNA of the CDR3 is TGTGCCAGCAGCCAAGATGCCACGTCAGGGGTTTATGGCTACACCTTC. This codes for CASSQDATSGVYGYTF.

The chain combines TRBV7-8 with TRBJ2-7; D uncertain. Trimming took 4 bases from V and 6 from J, leaving 13 bases between them. The CDR3 spans 13 residues. Germline V CDR1 and CDR2: SGHVS, FQNEAQ. The chain's CDR3 is CASSYPWRTEQYF. DNA for the CDR3: TGTGCCAGCAGCTACCCGTGGAGAACCGAGCAGTACTTC.

The V gene is TRBV10-3, the J gene TRBJ2-2, with 7 bases matching TRBD2. Germline lookup yields CDR1 ENHRY and CDR2 SYGVKD. The trim removed 3 bases at V and 4 bases at J, leaving 8 bases unmatched. The CDR3 has 16 residues. The CDR3: CAISEPGRRGTGELFF. DNA for the CDR3: TGTGCCATCAGTGAACCCGGGAGGAGAGGCACCGGGGAGCTGTTTTTT.

This rearrangement joins TRBV2 to TRBJ2-6; tentative D call: TRBD2 (6 bases). The CDR3 spans 14 residues. V was shortened by 11 bases and J by 0 bases, with 11 bases between the two germline ends. Germline V lookup: CDR1 SNHLY, CDR2 FYNNEI. CDR3 loop: CAGGSGSGANVLTF. CDR3 sequence (DNA): TGTGCCGGGGGGTCCGGCTCTGGGGCCAACGTCCTGACTTTC.

The V and J genes are TRBV6-5 and TRBJ2-2, with D maybe TRBD1 (6 bases). Germline V gene data show CDR1 as MNHEY and CDR2 as SVGAGI. The V and J ends lost 5 bases and 4 bases respectively, with 14 bases between them. CDR3 size: 15 residues. CDR3 amino acids: CASSQDSRGTGELFF. The CDR3, as DNA: TGTGCCAGCAGTCAGGACTCCAGGGGCACCGGGGAGCTGTTTTTT.

The chain combines TRBV12-5 with TRBJ2-5, with 9 nucleotides matching TRBD1. The CDR3 has 15 residues. The V segment lost 1 base and the J segment 4 bases; nucleotides outside the gene matches: 4. Germline assignment: CDR1 LGHNT and CDR2 FRNRAP. Written as DNA, the CDR3 is TGTGCTAGTGGTTTGGGACAGGGGGGCCGAGAGACCCAGTACTTC. Translating gives CASGLGQGGRETQYF.

V gene TRBV6-6 combines with J gene TRBJ2-2; tentative D call: TRBD1 (6 bases). The CDR3 loop spans 13 amino acids. The V gene's germline CDR1 is MNHNY and CDR2 SVGAGI (reference sequence). V gave up 9 bases and J gave up 5 bases, with 13 bases separating them. The DNA of the CDR3 is TGTGCCAGTAGTACAGGGAAAACCGGGGAGCTGTTTTTT. This translates into CASSTGKTGELFF.

In its sample, this clone was seen a few times. The chain carries TRBV30 and TRBJ2-7; the match to TRBD2 covers 10 bases. Germline V gene lookup returns CDR1 GTSNPN and CDR2 SVGIG (reference sequence). The CDR3 covers 15 residues. The ends lost 3 bases at V and 3 bases at J; junction bases unmatched: 8. In nucleotides, the CDR3 is TGTGCCTGGAGCCAAAGCGGGAGGGCCGTCTACGAGCAGTACTTC. Encoded protein: CAWSQSGRAVYEQYF.

V and J are TRBV7-2 and TRBJ1-5; 7 nucleotides agree with TRBD1. Trimming at V came to 4 bases and at J to 6 bases, leaving 6 bases not matched to a gene. This CDR3 is 14 amino acids long. Germline V gives CDR1 SGHTA, CDR2 FQGNSA. This CDR3 is CASSSRQGSQPQHF. The CDR3, as DNA: TGTGCCAGCAGCTCACGACAGGGCTCTCAGCCCCAGCATTTT.

V is TRBV7-2 and J is TRBJ2-1; 10 positions agree with TRBD2. This CDR3 is built from 12 residues. Trimming removed 5 bases from V and 13 bases from J; junction bases left unmatched: 5. Looked up from germline, CDR1 is SGHTA and CDR2 is FQGNSA. The CDR3 bases are TGTGCCAGCAGCCCGCCTAGCGGGAGACAGTTCTTC. Translated, it gives CASSPPSGRQFF. Full variable domain (rest looked up from reference TRBV7-2 and TRBJ2-1): GAGVSQSPSNKVTEKGKDVELRCDPISGHTALYWYRQSLGQGLEFLIYFQGNSAPDKSGLPSDRFSAERTGGSVSTLTIQRTQQEDSAVYLCASSPPSGRQFFGPGTRLTVL.